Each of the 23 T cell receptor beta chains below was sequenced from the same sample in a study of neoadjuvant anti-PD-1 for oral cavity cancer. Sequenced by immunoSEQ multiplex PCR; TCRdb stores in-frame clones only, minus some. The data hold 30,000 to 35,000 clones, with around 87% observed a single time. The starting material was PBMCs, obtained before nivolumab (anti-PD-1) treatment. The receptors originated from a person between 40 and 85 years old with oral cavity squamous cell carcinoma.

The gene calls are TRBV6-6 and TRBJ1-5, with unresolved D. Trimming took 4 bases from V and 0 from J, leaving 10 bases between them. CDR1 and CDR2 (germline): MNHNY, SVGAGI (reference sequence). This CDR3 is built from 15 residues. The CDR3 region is CASSFLSYSNQPQHF. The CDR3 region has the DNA TGTGCCAGCAGTTTCTTAAGCTATAGCAATCAGCCCCAGCATTTT.

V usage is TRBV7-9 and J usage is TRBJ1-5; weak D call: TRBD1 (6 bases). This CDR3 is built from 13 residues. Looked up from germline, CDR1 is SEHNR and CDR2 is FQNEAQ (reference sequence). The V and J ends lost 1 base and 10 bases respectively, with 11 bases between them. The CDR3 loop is CASSLGSGTPQHF. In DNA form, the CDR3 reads TGTGCCAGCAGCTTAGGGTCAGGGACACCCCAGCATTTT.

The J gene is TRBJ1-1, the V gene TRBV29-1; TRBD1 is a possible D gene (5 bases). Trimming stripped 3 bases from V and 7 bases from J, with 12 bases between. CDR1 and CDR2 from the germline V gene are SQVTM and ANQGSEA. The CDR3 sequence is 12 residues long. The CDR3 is CSVDLGDNEAFF. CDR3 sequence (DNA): TGCAGCGTTGATCTGGGGGATAATGAAGCTTTCTTT. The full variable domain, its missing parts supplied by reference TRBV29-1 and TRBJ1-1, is SAVISQKPSRDICQRGTSLTIQCQVDSQVTMMFWYRQQPGQSLTLIATANQGSEATYESGFVIDKFPISRPNLTFSTLTVSNMSPEDSSIYLCSVDLGDNEAFFGQGTRLTVV.

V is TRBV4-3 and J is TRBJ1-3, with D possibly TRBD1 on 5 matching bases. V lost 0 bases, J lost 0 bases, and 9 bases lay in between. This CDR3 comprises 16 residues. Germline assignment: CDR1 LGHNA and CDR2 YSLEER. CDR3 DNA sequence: TGCGCCAGCAGCCAAGATCGGGGGGACTCTGGAAACACCATATATTTT. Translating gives CASSQDRGDSGNTIYF.

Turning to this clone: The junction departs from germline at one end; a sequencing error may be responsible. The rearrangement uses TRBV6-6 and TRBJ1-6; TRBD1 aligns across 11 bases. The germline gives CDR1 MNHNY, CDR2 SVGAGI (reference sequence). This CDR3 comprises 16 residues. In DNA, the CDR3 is TGTGCCAGCAGTAACTCCCCCGGGACAGGGGGTTCACCCCCCCACTTT. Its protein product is CASSNSPGTGGSPPHF.

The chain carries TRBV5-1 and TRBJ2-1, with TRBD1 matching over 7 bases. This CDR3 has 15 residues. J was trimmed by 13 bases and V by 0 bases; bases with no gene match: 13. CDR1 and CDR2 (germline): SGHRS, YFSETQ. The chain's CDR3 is CASSLGGLQGLGQFF. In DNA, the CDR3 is TGCGCCAGCAGCTTGGGAGGCCTACAGGGGTTAGGACAGTTCTTC.

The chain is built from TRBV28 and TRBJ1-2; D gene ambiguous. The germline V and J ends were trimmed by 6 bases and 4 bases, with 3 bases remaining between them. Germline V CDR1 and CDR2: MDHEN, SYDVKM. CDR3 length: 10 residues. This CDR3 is CASRGYGYTF. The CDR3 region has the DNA TGTGCCAGCAGGGGCTATGGCTACACCTTC.

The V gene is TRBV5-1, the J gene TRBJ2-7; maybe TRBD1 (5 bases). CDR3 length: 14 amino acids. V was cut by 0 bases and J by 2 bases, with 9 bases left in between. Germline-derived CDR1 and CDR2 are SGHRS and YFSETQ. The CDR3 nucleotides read TGCGCCAGCAGCTTGGGACAGAGTACCTACGAGCAGTACTTC. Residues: CASSLGQSTYEQYF.

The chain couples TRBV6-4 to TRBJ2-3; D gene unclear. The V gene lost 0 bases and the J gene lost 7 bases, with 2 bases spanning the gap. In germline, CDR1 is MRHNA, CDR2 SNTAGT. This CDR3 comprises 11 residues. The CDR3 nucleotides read TGTGCCAGCAGTGACTCCTATACGCAGTATTTT. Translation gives CASSDSYTQYF.

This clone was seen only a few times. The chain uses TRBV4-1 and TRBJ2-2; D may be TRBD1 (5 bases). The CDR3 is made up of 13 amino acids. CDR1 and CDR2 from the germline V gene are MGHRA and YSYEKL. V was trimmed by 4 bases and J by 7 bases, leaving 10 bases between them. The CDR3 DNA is TGCGCCAGCAGCCCAGACAGACTCGGGGAGCTGTTTTTT. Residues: CASSPDRLGELFF.

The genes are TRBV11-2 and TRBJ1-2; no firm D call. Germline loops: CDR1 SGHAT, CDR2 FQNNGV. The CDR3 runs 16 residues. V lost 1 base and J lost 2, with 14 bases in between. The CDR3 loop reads CASSLGSVPLNYGYTF. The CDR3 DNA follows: TGTGCCAGCAGCTTAGGATCCGTTCCTTTAAACTATGGCTACACCTTC.

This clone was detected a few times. CDR3 in amino acids: CASSLGEGEGHTEAFF. CDR3 nucleotide sequence: TGCGCCAGCAGCCTCGGAGAGGGGGAGGGGCACACTGAAGCTTTCTTT. The chain recombines TRBV4-3 with TRBJ1-1; a weak D match, TRBD1 (6 bases). Per the germline V gene, CDR1 is LGHNA and CDR2 is YSLEER. CDR3 length: 16 residues. The V gene lost 4 bases and the J gene lost 3 bases, with 18 bases spanning the gap.

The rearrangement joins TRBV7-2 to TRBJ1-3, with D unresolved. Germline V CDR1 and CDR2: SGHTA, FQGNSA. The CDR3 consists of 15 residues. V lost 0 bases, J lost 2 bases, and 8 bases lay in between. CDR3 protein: CASSLAVQTGNTIYF. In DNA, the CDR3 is TGTGCCAGCAGCTTAGCCGTGCAGACTGGAAACACCATATATTTT.

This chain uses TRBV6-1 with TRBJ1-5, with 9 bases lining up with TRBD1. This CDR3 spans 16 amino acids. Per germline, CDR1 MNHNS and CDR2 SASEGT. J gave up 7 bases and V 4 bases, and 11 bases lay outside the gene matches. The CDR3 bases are TGTGCCAGCAGTGGGTCGGACAGGGGAGGGTGGCAGCCCCAGCATTTT. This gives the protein CASSGSDRGGWQPQHF.

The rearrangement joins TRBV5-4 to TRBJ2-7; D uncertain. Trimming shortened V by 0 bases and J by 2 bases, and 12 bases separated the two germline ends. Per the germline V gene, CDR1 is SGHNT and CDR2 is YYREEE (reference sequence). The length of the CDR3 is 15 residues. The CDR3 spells CASSLGGASTYEQYF. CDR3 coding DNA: TGTGCCAGCAGCTTGGGAGGAGCCTCTACCTACGAGCAGTACTTC.

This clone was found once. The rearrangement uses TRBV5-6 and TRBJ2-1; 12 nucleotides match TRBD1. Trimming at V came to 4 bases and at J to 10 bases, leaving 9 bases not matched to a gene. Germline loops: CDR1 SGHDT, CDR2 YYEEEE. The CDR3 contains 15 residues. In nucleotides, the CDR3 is TGTGCCAGCAGCACCCCCGGGACAGGGGGCGAAGAGCAGTTCTTC. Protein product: CASSTPGTGGEEQFF.

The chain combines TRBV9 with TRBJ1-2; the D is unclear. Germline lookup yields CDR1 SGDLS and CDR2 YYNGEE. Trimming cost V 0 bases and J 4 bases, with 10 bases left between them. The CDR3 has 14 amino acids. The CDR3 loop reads CASSVAGSSYGYTF. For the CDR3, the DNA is TGTGCCAGCAGCGTAGCCGGCAGCAGCTATGGCTACACCTTC.

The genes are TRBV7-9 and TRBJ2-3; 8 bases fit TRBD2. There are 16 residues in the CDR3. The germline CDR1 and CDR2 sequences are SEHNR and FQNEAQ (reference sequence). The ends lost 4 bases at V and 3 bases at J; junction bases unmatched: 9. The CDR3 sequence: CASSSMTGGPTDTQYF. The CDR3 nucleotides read TGTGCCAGCAGCTCCATGACGGGGGGGCCAACAGATACGCAGTATTTT.

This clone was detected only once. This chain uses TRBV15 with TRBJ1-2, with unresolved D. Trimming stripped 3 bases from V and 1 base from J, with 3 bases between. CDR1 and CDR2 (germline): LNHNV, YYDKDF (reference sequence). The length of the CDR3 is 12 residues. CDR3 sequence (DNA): TGTGCCACCAGCAGGAGTAACTATGGCTACACCTTC. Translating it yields CATSRSNYGYTF. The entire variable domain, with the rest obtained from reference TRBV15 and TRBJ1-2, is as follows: DAMVIQNPRYQVTQFGKPVTLSCSQTLNHNVMYWYQQKSSQAPKLLFHYYDKDFNNEADTPDNFQSRRPNTSFCFLDIRSPGLGDTAMYLCATSRSNYGYTFGSGTRLTVV.

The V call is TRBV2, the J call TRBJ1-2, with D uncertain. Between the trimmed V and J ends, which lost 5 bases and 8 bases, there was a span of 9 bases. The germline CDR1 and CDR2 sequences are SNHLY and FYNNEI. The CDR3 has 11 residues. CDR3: CASSRDSGYTF. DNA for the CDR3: TGTGCCAGCAGTCGCGACTCGGGCTACACCTTC.

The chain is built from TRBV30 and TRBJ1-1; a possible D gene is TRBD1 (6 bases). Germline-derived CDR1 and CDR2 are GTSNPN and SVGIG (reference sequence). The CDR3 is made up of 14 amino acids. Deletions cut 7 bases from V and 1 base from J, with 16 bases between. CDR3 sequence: CAYIRGLGNTEAFF. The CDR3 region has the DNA TGTGCCTACATCAGGGGTCTGGGGAACACTGAAGCTTTCTTT.

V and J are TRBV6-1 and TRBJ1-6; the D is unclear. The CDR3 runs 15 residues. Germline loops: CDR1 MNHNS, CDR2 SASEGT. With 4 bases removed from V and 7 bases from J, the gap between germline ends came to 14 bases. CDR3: CASSVGRTGNSPLHF. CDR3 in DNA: TGTGCCAGCAGTGTAGGCAGGACGGGGAATTCACCCCTCCACTTT.

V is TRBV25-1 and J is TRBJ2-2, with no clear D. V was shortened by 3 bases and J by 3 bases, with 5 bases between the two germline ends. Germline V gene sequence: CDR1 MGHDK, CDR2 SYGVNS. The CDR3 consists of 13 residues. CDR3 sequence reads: CASSESHTGELFF. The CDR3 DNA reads TGTGCCAGCAGTGAGAGCCACACCGGGGAGCTGTTTTTT.